This entry is about one T cell receptor beta chain. It lacks a known antigen. Within one base of it there is no much larger clone, and no base qualities were kept. This same CDR3 is encoded by further DNA sequences in the sample. Healthy HIV-negative adults with no recently reported acute infections or vaccinations were included as donors. All donors were Caucasian adults living in Nashville, Tennessee, USA. CD4+ T cells were enriched by magnetic negative selection, after which naive cells were positively selected on CD45RA and the negative fraction was taken as the memory subset. Blood was collected by leukapheresis, and PBMCs were isolated by Ficoll-Histopaque density gradient centrifugation and then cryopreserved in liquid nitrogen vapor phase. Analytical flow cytometry was used to check the purity and quantity of each magnetically sorted T cell population. From each sorted fraction, genomic DNA was isolated and quantified by UV absorbance on a Nanodrop 2000c.

Using the deep immunoSEQ assay, TCR CDR3 regions were amplified from genomic DNA by multiplex PCR. For each cell subset, the extracted genomic DNA was distributed evenly across all wells of several immunoSEQ 96-well plates, and each plate served as one replicate. Each replicate PCR for sorted subsets received about 180 ng genomic DNA, equal to tens of thousands of T cell genomes. The purified libraries were quantified using a Qubit 3.0 fluorometer, sized with a Bioanalyzer 2100, and then quantified again using the KAPA Library Quantification kit. Each immunoSEQ 96-well plate was sequenced on its own single-read 150-cycle Illumina NextSeq 550 flow cell. Processing in the source paper ran as follows. Because the immunoSEQ output held only junctional sequences and lacked quality scores, the filtering could not match the filtering applied to full-length reads. To assign V/J genes and CDR3, sequences were annotated using PyIR, a Python wrapper for IgBLAST v1.9, with IMGT germline references. Reads were filtered out if the reads had weak V/J assignments (E-value above 1e-6), no CDR3, stop codons, out-of-frame junctions, or ambiguous translated residues. A V3J clonotype was defined by an identical inferred V gene, J gene, and CDR3 amino acid sequence. The percentage overlap between two repertoires was calculated by dividing the number of shared unique clonotypes by the size of the smaller repertoire. Repertoire richness was assessed with RTK rarefaction, the Chao1 estimator, and Recon v2.1 estimates of unobserved clonotypes. Generation probabilities were computed with OLGA for all TCRbeta clonotypes obtained by the gDNA method from a few donors. As stored in TCRdb, this immuneACCESS dataset retains in-frame rearrangements with V and J assigned. A fraction of the clones does not appear; measured against another copy, unresolved V genes explain less than half of the discrepancy, and the remainder lacks a known reason. The V and J calls and clone size come from that table; D and trimming were worked out from the DNA. The sample includes around 2.1 million clones, with approximately 95% observed a single time. The ten largest make up over 0.1% of the sample.

This specimen belongs to a study of shared clonotypes between healthy human individuals (dated by TCRdb to 2020 to 2022). With respect to the entire study: The cohort comprised two women and three men aged 18 to 49 years. Different laboratories and diverse techniques were used to prepare libraries and sequence TCR repertoires, to increase sequencing depth and limit assay-specific biases. To estimate repertoire size and how much clonotype sharing occurs between individuals, the study deeply sequenced the blood TCR repertoires of roughly 5 healthy adults. Between about 0.94 and 10 billion PBMCs per donor were obtained by leukapheresis. For each donor, three plates each were used for CD4 naive and CD4 memory, two plates were used for CD8 naive, and one plate was used for CD8 memory. What the research found in general, with its limitations: Pairwise subsampling led to the expectation that sequencing depth would affect the degree of clonotype sharing among donors. Sampling was restricted to blood, and TCR repertoires in tissues likely differ from the TCR repertoires found in blood. The genetic and exposure-history diversity represented was limited by the small number of donors. Compared with non-shared clonotypes, clonotypes shared by all four sorted-subset donors had higher generation probabilities. Even with the large sequencing depth, rarefaction of the sorted-subset datasets indicated that sequencing was incomplete. Sharing across a few donors was observed for roughly 5.4% of naive CD4, over 3% of naive CD8, over 2% of memory CD4, and around 0.4% of memory CD8 clonotypes. Naive subsets generally had larger estimated clonotype richness than memory subsets did.

The sample comprised naive CD4+ T cells sorted from blood. Sample cell subset or site, as interpreted from the label and publication: CD45RA+ positively selected. This TCR derives from a man in his late teens or twenties in good health.

At the DNA level, the sequence is TGTGCCAGCAGGGACAGGGGGAGCTCCTACGAGCAGTACTTC. This sequence encodes CASRDRGSSYEQYF. The chain links TRBV2 with TRBJ2-7, and TRBD1 aligns with 10 junction nucleotides. Here V drops 6 bases and J drops 0 bases, and the junction holds 2 bases not matched to any gene. The germline V gene provides CDR1 SNHLY and CDR2 FYNNEI. CDR3 length: 14 amino acids, cysteine to phenylalanine. Only the CDR3 DNA stays, 42 bases, in frame from base 1. Reference TRBV2 and TRBJ2-7 genes cover what lies past the CDR3, so the full variable domain is EPEVTQTPSHQVTQMGQEVILRCVPISNHLYFYWYRQILGQKVEFLVSFYNNEISEKSEIFDDQFSVERPDGSNFTLKIRSTKLEDSAMYFCASRDRGSSYEQYFGPGTRLTVT.